The clone carrying this TCR beta chain has only a few counts. Its specificity is unknown. Germline V gene lookup returns CDR1 SGHRS and CDR2 YFSETQ. The CDR3 is 15 amino acids. Trimming took 4 bases from V and 0 from J; bases not matched to a gene: 2. The data originate from a study of T-cell memory formation after mild COVID-19. The overall study: In these data, TCR clusters were largely donor specific. Study-wide findings and caveats: Some clones that responded were present in memory (sampled pre-infection), which suggests cross-reactive memory joined. CD4/CD8 balance characterized clones contracting day 15 to 85, and CD4+ skew characterized later expanders.

Using its own MiXCR run on the 5' RACE reads, TCRdb lists one record per CDR3 protein. Among fewer than 350,000 distinct CDR3 sequences listed, approximately 15% were seen once. The chain carries TRBV5-1 and TRBJ2-1; 9 positions match TRBD2. Sequences were obtained from PBMCs or a T cell subset sorted from them (not recorded which). This sequence originates from a man younger than 35 who had mild COVID-19 (a few samples of this study predate the infection). Cell type and time point are not known. This chain's CDR3 is CASSTAGGSYNEQFF. The CDR3 coding sequence is TGCGCCAGCAGCACAGCGGGGGGCTCCTACAATGAGCAGTTCTTC.